This T cell receptor (beta chain) stems from a study of CXCR3-negative and CXCR3-positive naive CD8 T cells. UMI-labeled 5' RACE TRB cDNA libraries were prepared from the cells. Following a re-call of the 5' RACE reads, TCRdb has one entry per CDR3 protein and lacks DNA. The sample table includes roughly 45,000 distinct CDR3 sequences. The CDR3 is made up of 11 amino acids. The germline V gene encodes CDR1 SGHNT and CDR2 YYREEE (reference sequence). This chain connects TRBV5-4 to TRBJ2-7. This receptor was identified in a human donor in good health. Some clones in this sample may be carry-over from other donors' samples. The sequencing input was naive CXCR3- CD8+ T cells from blood. Subset noted: CD45RO-CCR7+CD27+CD95- naive CD8+ T cells lacking CXCR3 (TNR3-). The CDR3 here is CASSNSYEQYF. The complete variable domain, with remaining parts taken from reference TRBV5-4 and TRBJ2-7, reads ETGVTQSPTHLIKTRGQQVTLRCSSQSGHNTVSWYQQALGQGPQFIFQYYREEENGRGNFPPRFSGLQFPNYSSELNVNALELDDSALYLCASSNSYEQYFGPGTRLTVT.